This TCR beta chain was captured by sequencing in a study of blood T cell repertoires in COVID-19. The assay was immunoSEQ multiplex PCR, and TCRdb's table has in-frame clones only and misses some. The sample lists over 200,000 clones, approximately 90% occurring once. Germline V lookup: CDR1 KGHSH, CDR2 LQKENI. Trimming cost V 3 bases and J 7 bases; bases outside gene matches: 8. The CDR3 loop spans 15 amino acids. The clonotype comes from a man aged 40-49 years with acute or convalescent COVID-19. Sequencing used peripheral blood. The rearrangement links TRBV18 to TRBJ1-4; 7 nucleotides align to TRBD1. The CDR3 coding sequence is TGTGCCAGCTCACCTCAAGGACAGGAGGGTGAAAAACTGTTTTTT. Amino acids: CASSPQGQEGEKLFF. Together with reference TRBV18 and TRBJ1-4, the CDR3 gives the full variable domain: NAGVMQNPRHLVRRRGQEARLRCSPMKGHSHVYWYRQLPEEGLKFMVYLQKENIIDESGMPKERFSAEFPKEGPSILRIQQVVRGDSAAYFCASSPQGQEGEKLFFGSGTQLSVL.